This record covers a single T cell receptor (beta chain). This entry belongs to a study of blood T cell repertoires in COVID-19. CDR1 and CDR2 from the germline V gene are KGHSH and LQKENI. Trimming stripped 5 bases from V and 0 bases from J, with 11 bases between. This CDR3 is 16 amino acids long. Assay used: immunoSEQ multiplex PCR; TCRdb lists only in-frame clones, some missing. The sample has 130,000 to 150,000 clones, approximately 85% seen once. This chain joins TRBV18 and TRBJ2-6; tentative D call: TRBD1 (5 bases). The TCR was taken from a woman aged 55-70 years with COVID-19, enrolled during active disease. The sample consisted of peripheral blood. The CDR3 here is CASSEQDLSGANVLTF. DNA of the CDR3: TGTGCCAGCTCAGAACAGGACCTCTCTGGGGCCAACGTCCTGACTTTC.